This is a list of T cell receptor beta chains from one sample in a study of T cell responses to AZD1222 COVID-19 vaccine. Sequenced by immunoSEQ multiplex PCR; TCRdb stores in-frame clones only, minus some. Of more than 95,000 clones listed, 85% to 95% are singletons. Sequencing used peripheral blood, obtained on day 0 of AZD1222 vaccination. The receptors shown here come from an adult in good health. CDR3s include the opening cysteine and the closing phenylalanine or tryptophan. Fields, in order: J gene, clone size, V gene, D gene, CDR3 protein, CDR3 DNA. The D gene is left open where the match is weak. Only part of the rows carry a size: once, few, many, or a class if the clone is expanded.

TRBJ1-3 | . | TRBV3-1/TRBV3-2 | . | CASSQQPTTGNTIYF | TGTGCCAGCAGCCAACAACCGACAACTGGAAACACCATATATTTT
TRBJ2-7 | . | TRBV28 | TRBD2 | CASSVPTSGVYEQYF | TGTGCCAGCAGTGTTCCCACTAGCGGGGTCTACGAGCAGTACTTC
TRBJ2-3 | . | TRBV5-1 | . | CASSGMDTSTDTQYF | TGCGCCAGCAGCGGGATGGACACAAGCACAGATACGCAGTATTTT
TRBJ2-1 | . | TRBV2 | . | CASSGGRSSYNEQFF | TGTGCCAGCAGCGGCGGAAGAAGCTCCTACAATGAGCAGTTCTTC
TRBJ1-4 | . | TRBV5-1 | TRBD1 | CASSLGGTGHNEKLFF | TGCGCCAGCAGCTTGGGGGGGACAGGGCATAATGAAAAACTGTTTTTT
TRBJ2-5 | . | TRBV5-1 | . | CASRWDQETQYF | TGCGCCAGCAGGTGGGATCAAGAGACCCAGTACTTC
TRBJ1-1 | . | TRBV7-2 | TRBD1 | CASSLVGQVNTEAFF | TGTGCCAGCAGCTTAGTTGGACAGGTGAACACTGAAGCTTTCTTT
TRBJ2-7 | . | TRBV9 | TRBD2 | CASSPRLAGGSWGEQYF | TGTGCCAGCAGCCCCCGACTAGCGGGAGGCTCATGGGGAGAGCAGTACTTC
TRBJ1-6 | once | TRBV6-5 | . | CASSYLASGNSPLHF | TGTGCCAGCAGTTACTTGGCCAGTGGGAATTCACCCCTCCACTTT
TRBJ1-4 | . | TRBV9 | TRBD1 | CASSVATGGREKLFF | TGTGCCAGCAGCGTGGCGACAGGGGGCCGTGAAAAACTGTTTTTT
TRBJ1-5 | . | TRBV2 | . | CASTAIRNQPQHF | TGTGCCAGCACGGCGATCCGCAATCAGCCCCAGCATTTT
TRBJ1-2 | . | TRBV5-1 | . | CASSLTVNYGYTF | TGCGCCAGCAGCTTGACAGTAAACTATGGCTACACCTTC